One and the same sample provided the 24 T cell receptor beta chains below, sequenced in a study of CD8 T cells in Susac syndrome. RNA totalling about 0.5 to 1 ug underwent reverse transcription with random hexamers. TCRdb redid the calling of the immunoSEQ multiplex PCR reads with MiXCR, one entry per CDR3 protein. The data show 400,000 or so distinct CDR3 sequences, 85% to 90% seen once. The sequencing input was CD8+ T cells from PBMCs. Receptor source: a human donor with multiple sclerosis.

V gene TRBV27 combines with J gene TRBJ1-1, with D hard to call. The CDR3 length is 14 residues. Trimming took off 3 bases at V and 3 bases at J, with 11 bases between the two ends. Germline CDR1 MNHEY, CDR2 SMNVEV (reference sequence). CDR3 nucleotides: TGTGCCAGCAGTTTTCGGCCAGGCCACACTGAAGCTTTCTTT. Translating gives CASSFRPGHTEAFF.

This clonotype was seen a single time. The chain has TRBV27 and TRBJ1-2; TRBD1 is a possible D gene (6 bases). Per the germline V gene, CDR1 is MNHEY and CDR2 is SMNVEV (reference sequence). This CDR3 comprises 15 residues. The V gene lost 3 bases and the J gene lost 3 bases, with 14 bases spanning the gap. The CDR3 region has the DNA TGTGCCAGCAGTTTTGGTACAGGGTCCCACTATGGCTACACCTTC. Encoded protein: CASSFGTGSHYGYTF.

The chain links TRBV11-2 to TRBJ2-7; no definite D call. Trimming pared 2 bases from V and 2 bases from J, leaving 7 bases between. This CDR3 contains 13 residues. CDR1 is SGHAT and CDR2 is FQNNGV in the germline V gene. The CDR3 DNA reads TGTGCCAGCAGCTTATACAAGACCTACGAGCAGTACTTC. Translating gives CASSLYKTYEQYF. Based on the CDR3 plus reference TRBV11-2 and TRBJ2-7, the full variable domain is EAGVAQSPRYKIIEKRQSVAFWCNPISGHATLYWYQQILGQGPKLLIQFQNNGVVDDSQLPKDRFSAERLKGVDSTLKIQPAKLEDSAVYLCASSLYKTYEQYFGPGTRLTVT.

The gene calls are TRBV9 and TRBJ2-7; D might be TRBD1 or TRBD2, each matching 5 bases. The CDR3 spans 15 residues. Trimming stripped 0 bases from V and 3 bases from J, with 13 bases between. Germline loops: CDR1 SGDLS, CDR2 YYNGEE. In nucleotides, the CDR3 is TGTGCCAGCAGCGTAGATCCGGGACCTATCTACGAGCAGTACTTC. Amino acid sequence: CASSVDPGPIYEQYF.

This chain connects TRBV7-9 to TRBJ2-1; D is perhaps TRBD1 (6 bases). Between the trimmed V and J ends, which lost 1 base and 0 bases, there was a span of 13 bases. CDR1 is SEHNR and CDR2 is FQNEAQ in the germline V gene (reference sequence). The CDR3 covers 17 residues. CDR3 sequence: CASSLDWQGSSYNEQFF. The CDR3 DNA reads as TGTGCCAGCAGCTTAGATTGGCAGGGGAGCTCCTACAATGAGCAGTTCTTC.

The V and J genes are TRBV6-1 and TRBJ2-7; the D gene is possibly TRBD1 (5 bases). The CDR3 is made up of 15 amino acids. V lost 7 bases, J lost 3 bases, and 19 bases lay in between. CDR1 MNHNS and CDR2 SASEGT come from the germline V gene. In nucleotides, the CDR3 is TGTGCCAGCAAGATGGGTAAACGGACAAGCTACGAGCAGTACTTC. It is translated as CASKMGKRTSYEQYF.

This clonotype came up once. J is TRBJ2-1 and V is TRBV4-1; D possibly matches TRBD1 or TRBD2 (7 bases each). Germline V gene data show CDR1 as MGHRA and CDR2 as YSYEKL. Trimming took 6 bases from V and 6 from J, leaving 15 bases between them. The CDR3 covers 14 residues. CDR3 in DNA: TGCGCCAGCAGTGACACAGGGGAGGGCAATGAGCAGTTCTTC. Amino acid sequence: CASSDTGEGNEQFF.

There are many counts of this clonotype. The chain joins TRBV7-9 to TRBJ2-7; no clear D. V lost 6 bases and J lost 2, with 5 bases in between. The V gene's germline CDR1 is SEHNR and CDR2 FQNEAQ (reference sequence). This CDR3 is built from 11 residues. CDR3 region: CASSPAYEQYF. The DNA for the CDR3 is TGTGCCAGCAGTCCAGCCTACGAGCAGTACTTC.

CDR3 nucleotide sequence: TGTGCCAGCACCGAATCCGGGACTAGCGGCTACAATGAGCAGTTCTTC. Its protein product is CASTESGTSGYNEQFF. V usage is TRBV6-1 and J usage is TRBJ2-1; 11 positions agree with TRBD2. Germline V gives CDR1 MNHNS, CDR2 SASEGT. The CDR3 loop spans 16 amino acids. Trimming cost V 7 bases and J 3 bases; bases outside gene matches: 8.

The V call is TRBV30, the J call TRBJ2-7; 9 nucleotides match TRBD2. V trimming: 3 bases; J trimming: 3 bases; junction bases outside the gene matches: 3. CDR3 length: 13 amino acids. Germline-derived CDR1 and CDR2 are GTSNPN and SVGIG (reference sequence). This CDR3 is CAWRLAGFYEQYF. In DNA, the CDR3 is TGTGCCTGGAGACTAGCGGGCTTCTACGAGCAGTACTTC.

The chain is built from TRBV20-1 and TRBJ1-1; D is unclear. V was shortened by 0 bases and J by 0 bases, with 17 bases between the two germline ends. CDR1 is DFQATT, CDR2 SNEGSKA, per germline (reference sequence). This CDR3 is 17 amino acids long. The chain's CDR3 is CSARDRATMALNTEAFF. DNA for the CDR3: TGCAGTGCTAGAGATAGAGCGACAATGGCCCTGAACACTGAAGCTTTCTTT.

The chain couples TRBV19 to TRBJ2-2; D is uncertain. CDR3 length: 13 residues. Trimming took off 8 bases at V and 4 bases at J, with 11 bases between the two ends. The germline V gene has CDR1 LNHDA and CDR2 SQIVND (reference sequence). CDR3: CASFWHFTGELFF. CDR3 sequence (DNA): TGTGCCAGTTTTTGGCATTTCACCGGGGAGCTGTTTTTT.

The chain recombines TRBV30 with TRBJ1-1; maybe TRBD1 (5 bases). Germline lookup yields CDR1 GTSNPN and CDR2 SVGIG (reference sequence). V lost 5 bases and J 1 base, leaving 11 bases between the germline ends. This CDR3 comprises 13 residues. The CDR3 nucleotides read TGTGCCTGGGGGGAAGGGACGAACACTGAAGCTTTCTTT. It codes for CAWGEGTNTEAFF.

V usage is TRBV6-2 or TRBV6-3 and J usage is TRBJ1-5; the D gene is possibly TRBD1 (6 bases). The V gene's germline CDR1 is MNHEY and CDR2 SVGEGT. This CDR3 region has 14 residues. V lost 6 bases to trimming and J lost 3 bases, with 12 bases between them. The CDR3 DNA reads TGTGCCAGCAGCTTACAGGGTATCAATCAGCCCCAGCATTTT. It yields the protein CASSLQGINQPQHF.

DNA for the CDR3: TGCAGTGCTAGAGGGATAGCGGGAATGGGAGCCAATGAGCAGTTCTTC. Translated: CSARGIAGMGANEQFF. The rearrangement joins TRBV20-1 to TRBJ2-1, with TRBD2 matching 8 bases. Trimming at V came to 1 base and at J to 6 bases, leaving 11 bases not matched to a gene. CDR3 length equals 16 residues. Germline CDR1 is DFQATT and CDR2 is SNEGSKA (reference sequence).

V is TRBV2 and J is TRBJ2-7, with TRBD2 matching over 8 bases. The length of the CDR3 is 12 residues. Looked up from germline, CDR1 is SNHLY and CDR2 is FYNNEI. V was pared by 6 bases and J by 3 bases, with 1 base of the junction left unmatched. The CDR3 nucleotides read TGTGCCAGCAGACGGGAGGGCTACGAGCAGTACTTC. Protein: CASRREGYEQYF.

V and J are TRBV19 and TRBJ1-1; D remains unclear. This CDR3 contains 13 residues. V was shortened by 5 bases and J by 0 bases, with 7 bases between the two germline ends. Looked up from germline, CDR1 is LNHDA and CDR2 is SQIVND (reference sequence). The CDR3 reads CASSYYLNTEAFF. The CDR3 bases are TGTGCCAGTAGTTATTATTTGAACACTGAAGCTTTCTTT.

This sequence joins TRBV14 and TRBJ2-2; 8 bases line up with TRBD1. CDR1 and CDR2 from the germline V gene are SGHDN and FVKESK. V shed 3 bases, J shed 7 bases, and the junction held 10 bases outside the gene matches. This CDR3 comprises 16 residues. For the CDR3, the DNA is TGTGCCAGCAGCCATACGGGACAGGATAATATCGGGGAGCTGTTTTTT. It translates to CASSHTGQDNIGELFF.

The chain combines TRBV12-3 or TRBV12-4 with TRBJ2-3; TRBD1 aligns across 10 bases. CDR3 length: 14 amino acids. J gave up 3 bases and V 7 bases, and 4 bases lay outside the gene matches. This CDR3 reads CASTQGQGTDTQYF. CDR3 in DNA: TGTGCCAGCACCCAGGGACAGGGGACAGATACGCAGTATTTT.

The rearrangement uses TRBV5-1 and TRBJ1-2; TRBD1 might be the D (5 bases). The CDR3 runs to 14 residues. V was trimmed by 0 bases and J by 7 bases, leaving 13 bases between them. Germline V gene lookup returns CDR1 SGHRS and CDR2 YFSETQ. The CDR3 protein is CASSLEAGLGGYTF. For the CDR3, the DNA is TGCGCCAGCAGCTTGGAGGCAGGGCTCGGTGGCTACACCTTC.

The chain recombines TRBV12-3 or TRBV12-4 with TRBJ2-6; no clear D gene. The CDR3 length is 13 residues. V was trimmed by 6 bases and J by 5 bases, leaving 8 bases between them. The CDR3 loop reads CASRVDRANVLTF. CDR3 bases: TGTGCCAGCAGAGTCGACAGGGCCAACGTCCTGACTTTC.

The table lists this clonotype with a count of one. The chain links TRBV3-1 to TRBJ2-5, with a weak D call TRBD1 (5 bases). With 1 base removed from V and 7 bases from J, the gap between germline ends came to 13 bases. The CDR3 consists of 14 residues. Germline values: CDR1 LGHDT, CDR2 YNNKEL (reference sequence). For the CDR3, the DNA is TGTGCCAGCAGCCAAGGGGGATTGGGGCGGACCCAGTACTTC. Translation: CASSQGGLGRTQYF.

Note on this clonotype: A junction boundary mismatches the germline segment, possibly from a read error. J is TRBJ2-7 and V is TRBV3-1; TRBD2 matches 7 bases. This CDR3 comprises 16 residues. Germline V lookup: CDR1 LGHDT, CDR2 YNNKEL (reference sequence). CDR3 nucleotide sequence: TGTGCCAGCAGCCAAGATTCTATGACTAGCTCCTCCGAGCAGTACTTC. Amino acids: CASSQDSMTSSSEQYF.

V and J are TRBV7-9 and TRBJ1-4; D not resolved. V lost 4 bases, J lost 4 bases, and 10 bases lay in between. This CDR3 has 14 amino acids. Germline CDR1 is SEHNR and CDR2 is FQNEAQ (reference sequence). DNA of the CDR3: TGTGCCAGCAGCTCGAGCATCAATAATGAAAAACTGTTTTTT. Translation gives CASSSSINNEKLFF.